This T cell receptor beta chain was sequenced in a study of T-cell memory formation after mild COVID-19 (dated by TCRdb to 2020 to 2023). About the study as a whole: TCR sequence clusters from the two donors were largely donor specific. T-cell clones expanding and contracting after mild COVID-19 in a couple of donors were tracked by longitudinal TCRalpha and TCRbeta repertoire sequencing. The cohort was made up of two young adult volunteers, one female and one male, who were previously healthy.

As to this clonotype: The target of this receptor is not known. Base qualities are not provided; no much larger clone lies one nucleotide away.

Study-wide conclusions, independent of this receptor: Some responding clones were found in pre-infection memory, which suggests that pre-existing cross-reactive memory T cells took part in the SARS-CoV-2 response. Clones that contracted from day 15 to 85 showed balanced CD4/CD8 phenotypes, whereas a second wave of clones that expanded from day 15 to 37 leaned towards CD4+. Contracting CD4+ clones appeared mostly in the CM and EM memory subsets, whereas CD8+ clones were enriched in EMRA. Only a couple of mild cases were covered in the study, and larger cohorts including severe cases with pre-infection samples were considered necessary. The second-wave clones that peaked on day 37 were not confirmed to be SARS-CoV-2 specific.

The V end loses 7 bases and the J end loses 0 bases, and a stretch of 13 bases separates them. The CDR3, cysteine through phenylalanine, is 15 amino acids long. The only DNA kept is the CDR3, 45 bases in frame from the first base. PBMCs were isolated by Ficoll-Paque density gradient centrifugation. The data were produced on an Illumina NovaSeq 6000. Using 5'RACE with constant-segment primers, TCRalpha and TCRbeta cDNA libraries were constructed, with sample barcodes and unique molecular identifiers added in the process. Trizol reagent was used to extract RNA from every sample. Library amplification was performed in two PCR steps, and a second sample barcode and Illumina TruSeq adapters were introduced in the second step. The libraries were sequenced on an Illumina NovaSeq using 2 x 150 bp paired-end reads. In the paper's pipeline: With migec v1.2.7, reads were demultiplexed and then collapsed into UMI-guided consensus sequences. Using mixcr v2.1.11, the UMI consensuses were aligned to TRA and TRB V and J templates and assembled into clonotypes. Expanded or contracted clonotypes were those called significant by both edgeR and NoisET, with noise models trained on biological replicates. edgeR calls used a false discovery rate-adjusted p below 0.01 and a log2 fold-change threshold of 1. PCA with hierarchical clustering of max-normalized trajectories of the 1000 most abundant clonotypes was used as exploratory dynamics analysis. The CD4 or CD8 phenotype of responding clones was assigned using the separately sequenced CD4+ and CD8+ repertoires. Using fastp at Q25 and MiXCR, TCRdb reprocessed the public reads and kept productive beta chains. Records with the same CDR3 protein are collapsed into one entry carrying the most frequent genes and DNA. What appears here as the V and J calls and clone size reflects TCRdb's work, not the paper's. The sample table lists 550,000 to 650,000 distinct CDR3 sequences, 15% to 20% of them with a count of one. The top ten hold less than 10% of the sample.

Sample: PBMCs or a T cell subset sorted from them (not recorded which). The receptor chain draws on TRBV12-3 or TRBV12-4 and TRBJ2-1, with the D gene call left open. This receptor was obtained from an adult woman who had mild COVID-19 (a few samples of this study predate the infection). The sample titles of this study are shuffled in the database, so cell type and time point are left out; the donor was told from shared clones. At the DNA level, the sequence is TGTGCCAGCACCCATCCCACCAGCTCCTACAATGAGCAGTTCTTC. Its protein is CASTHPTSSYNEQFF.